Listed below are T cell receptor beta chains from one sample, sequenced in a study of blood T cell repertoires in COVID-19. Using immunoSEQ multiplex PCR, the repertoire was profiled, and TCRdb retains in-frame clones only, with some absent. The table has about 160,000 clones, around 85% seen once. The specimen was peripheral blood. Source of these receptors: a man in his sixties or seventies with acute or convalescent COVID-19. Both conserved end residues are part of each CDR3. A D gene is named only where the DNA matches it firmly. Clone size is given for some rows only: seen once, a few or many times, or a class if the clone is expanded.

.	TRBV11-2	TRBD2	TRBJ2-1	CASSVQLAGVGNEQFF	TGTGCCAGCAGCGTACAACTAGCGGGAGTTGGCAATGAGCAGTTCTTC
.	TRBV10-3	TRBD2	TRBJ2-3	CAISGPSGRVSRTDTQYF	TGTGCCATCAGTGGGCCTAGCGGGAGGGTCTCCCGCACAGATACGCAGTATTTT
.	TRBV9	TRBD1	TRBJ1-5	CASSGTGGFNQPQHF	TGTGCCAGCAGCGGGACAGGGGGCTTCAATCAGCCCCAGCATTTT
.	TRBV10-2	TRBD1	TRBJ2-2	CASSQTGGEVGELFF	TGCGCCAGCAGTCAGACAGGGGGCGAGGTCGGGGAGCTGTTTTTT
.	TRBV6-5	TRBD1	TRBJ1-3	CASSTGTAGNTIYF	TGTGCCAGCAGTACCGGGACAGCTGGAAACACCATATATTTT
once	TRBV18	TRBD1	TRBJ2-2	CASSPRRQGANTGELFF	TGTGCCAGCTCCCCTCGCAGACAGGGGGCGAACACCGGGGAGCTGTTTTTT
.	TRBV6-2/TRBV6-3	TRBD2	TRBJ2-3	CASSQPSTSGSVDTQYF	TGTGCCAGCAGCCAACCGTCGACTAGCGGGAGCGTAGATACGCAGTATTTT
.	TRBV19	.	TRBJ1-5	CASSIISQPQHF	TGTGCCAGTAGTATTATCAGTCAGCCCCAGCATTTT
once	TRBV5-1	.	TRBJ1-1	CASSSRTATNTEAFF	TGCGCCAGCAGCTCCCGGACAGCTACGAACACTGAAGCTTTCTTT
.	TRBV27	TRBD1	TRBJ1-2	CASSLRQGVYGYTF	TGTGCCAGCAGTTTAAGACAGGGTGTCTATGGCTACACCTTC
once	TRBV6-5	TRBD2	TRBJ2-5	CASSYSLAGGQETQYF	TGTGCCAGCAGTTACTCCCTAGCGGGAGGCCAAGAGACCCAGTACTTC
.	TRBV2	.	TRBJ1-2	CASRTYGGANYGYTF	TGTGCCAGCAGGACCTATGGGGGGGCGAACTATGGCTACACCTTC
.	TRBV7-9	.	TRBJ2-7	CASSLEAASGQYF	TGTGCCAGCAGCTTAGAAGCGGCGTCCGGGCAGTACTTC
.	TRBV7-2	TRBD2	TRBJ2-1	CASSASGSSWDEQFF	TGTGCCAGCAGCGCTAGCGGGAGTAGCTGGGATGAGCAGTTCTTC
.	TRBV4-3	TRBD2	TRBJ2-4	CASSQATSGNIQYF	TGCGCCAGCAGCCAGGCGACTAGCGGAAACATTCAGTACTTC
.	TRBV4-1	.	TRBJ1-2	CASSQETGGLGGYTF	TGCGCCAGCAGCCAAGAGACGGGGGGATTGGGCGGCTACACCTTC
.	TRBV7-8	TRBD2	TRBJ2-7	CASSPAGAGYEQYF	TGTGCCAGCAGCCCTGCGGGAGCAGGGTACGAGCAGTACTTC
.	TRBV28	.	TRBJ2-5	CASSPRQYQETQYF	TGTGCCAGCAGTCCTCGCCAGTACCAAGAGACCCAGTACTTC
.	TRBV28	TRBD1	TRBJ2-7	CASRTGGTYEQYF	TGTGCCAGCAGAACAGGGGGGACCTACGAGCAGTACTTC
once	TRBV5-1	.	TRBJ1-2	CASSLAKDLTNYGYTF	TGCGCCAGCAGCTTGGCCAAAGATCTAACTAACTATGGCTACACCTTC
.	TRBV24-1	TRBD1	TRBJ2-2	CATSDYGTGGTGELFF	TGTGCCACCAGTGATTACGGGACAGGGGGCACCGGGGAGCTGTTTTTT
.	TRBV7-2	TRBD2	TRBJ2-6	CASSPRTSGGANVLTF	TGTGCCAGCAGCCCCAGGACTAGCGGTGGGGCCAACGTCCTGACTTTC
.	TRBV11-3	.	TRBJ2-5	CASSPGQFQEETQYF	TGTGCCAGCAGCCCTGGACAGTTCCAGGAAGAGACCCAGTACTTC
.	TRBV29-1	TRBD1	TRBJ1-4	CSALGGSNEKLFF	TGCAGCGCCTTAGGGGGCAGTAATGAAAAACTGTTTTTT
.	TRBV5-1	TRBD1	TRBJ2-2	CASRPRDSETGELFF	TGCGCCAGCAGGCCCCGGGACAGTGAGACCGGGGAGCTGTTTTTT
.	TRBV9	.	TRBJ2-1	CASSALAAVAEEQFF	TGTGCCAGCAGCGCCTTAGCTGCGGTTGCGGAGGAGCAGTTCTTC
.	TRBV30	.	TRBJ2-1	CAWTPAPSSYNEQFF	TGTGCCTGGACACCCGCCCCGAGCTCCTACAATGAGCAGTTCTTC
.	TRBV19	TRBD1	TRBJ1-2	CASSMEGQGDYGYTF	TGTGCCAGTAGTATGGAAGGACAGGGGGACTATGGCTACACCTTC
.	TRBV5-8	.	TRBJ2-1	CASSQRVAAYNEQFF	TGTGCCAGCAGCCAGAGGGTGGCGGCCTACAATGAGCAGTTCTTC
.	TRBV28	.	TRBJ1-2	CASRDSSYGYTF	TGTGCCAGCAGGGACAGTAGTTATGGCTACACCTTC
.	TRBV10-3	.	TRBJ1-1	CAISDATMNTEAFF	TGTGCCATCAGTGACGCCACTATGAACACTGAAGCTTTCTTT
once	TRBV7-2	.	TRBJ1-1	CASSPGQTNTEAFF	TGTGCCAGCAGCCCGGGACAAACAAACACTGAAGCTTTCTTT
.	TRBV11-2	.	TRBJ1-2	CASSLHPTPTDGYTF	TGTGCCAGCAGCTTACACCCGACACCGACGGATGGCTACACCTTC
.	TRBV9	TRBD1	TRBJ1-2	CASSVKGTGGYTF	TGTGCCAGCAGCGTTAAAGGGACAGGTGGCTACACCTTC
.	TRBV10-3	TRBD1	TRBJ2-7	CATLGQGSYEQYF	TGTGCCACCCTCGGACAGGGAAGCTACGAGCAGTACTTC
.	TRBV3-1/TRBV3-2	TRBD1	TRBJ1-5	CASSHSDRVQPQHF	TGTGCCAGCAGCCATTCGGACAGGGTCCAGCCCCAGCATTTT
.	TRBV9	.	TRBJ1-3	CASSVSPGTLSGNTIYF	TGTGCCAGCAGCGTCTCCCCGGGAACACTCTCTGGAAACACCATATATTTT
.	TRBV3-1/TRBV3-2	.	TRBJ2-5	CASSGLGRVQETQYF	TGTGCCAGCAGCGGTTTAGGGCGGGTTCAAGAGACCCAGTACTTC
once	TRBV28	TRBD1	TRBJ2-3	CASSPDRVGTDTQYF	TGTGCCAGCAGCCCGGACAGGGTTGGGACAGATACGCAGTATTTT
.	TRBV19	TRBD1	TRBJ2-7	CASSQAGTGAYEQYF	TGTGCCAGTAGTCAAGCCGGGACAGGAGCCTACGAGCAGTACTTC
.	TRBV5-1	.	TRBJ1-1	CASSLEPGDLNTEAFF	TGCGCCAGCAGCTTGGAGCCAGGGGACCTGAACACTGAAGCTTTCTTT
.	TRBV19	.	TRBJ1-5	CASSMLRAGTFSNQPQHF	TGTGCCAGTAGTATGTTACGCGCGGGAACCTTCAGCAATCAGCCCCAGCATTTT
.	TRBV12-3/TRBV12-4	TRBD1	TRBJ1-1	CASSNRGPEAFF	TGTGCCAGCAGCAACAGGGGGCCCGAAGCTTTCTTT
.	TRBV19	TRBD1	TRBJ2-7	CASSARTGFFYEQYF	TGTGCCAGTAGTGCGAGGACAGGGTTCTTCTACGAGCAGTACTTC
.	TRBV3-1/TRBV3-2	.	TRBJ2-7	CASSGPAGTRFYEQYF	TGTGCCAGCAGCGGACCAGCTGGGACAAGATTCTACGAGCAGTACTTC
few	TRBV19	TRBD1	TRBJ1-5	CASTGQGVNQPQHF	TGTGCCAGTACTGGACAGGGAGTGAATCAGCCCCAGCATTTT
.	TRBV27	TRBD1	TRBJ2-3	CASLRRGQWSTDTQYF	TGTGCCAGCCTTCGCAGGGGGCAATGGAGCACAGATACGCAGTATTTT
.	TRBV6-6	.	TRBJ1-2	CASSYRQGRNYGYTF	TGTGCCAGCAGTTATCGTCAGGGAAGAAACTATGGCTACACCTTC
.	TRBV7-6	TRBD2	TRBJ2-7	CASSLLAGDGEQYF	TGTGCCAGCAGCTTACTAGCGGGAGACGGCGAGCAGTACTTC
.	TRBV7-6	.	TRBJ2-7	CASSQLTGRTYEQYF	TGTGCCAGCAGCCAACTGACAGGTCGGACTTACGAGCAGTACTTC
.	TRBV29-1	TRBD2	TRBJ2-3	CSVATGTSADTQYF	TGCAGCGTTGCCACCGGGACTAGCGCAGATACGCAGTATTTT
.	TRBV29-1	TRBD2	TRBJ2-1	CSVGRAGEGEQFF	TGCAGCGTTGGCAGGGCTGGGGAGGGTGAGCAGTTCTTC
.	TRBV19	.	TRBJ2-3	CATTGIGRTSTDTQYF	TGTGCCACCACAGGCATTGGCAGAACTAGCACAGATACGCAGTATTTT